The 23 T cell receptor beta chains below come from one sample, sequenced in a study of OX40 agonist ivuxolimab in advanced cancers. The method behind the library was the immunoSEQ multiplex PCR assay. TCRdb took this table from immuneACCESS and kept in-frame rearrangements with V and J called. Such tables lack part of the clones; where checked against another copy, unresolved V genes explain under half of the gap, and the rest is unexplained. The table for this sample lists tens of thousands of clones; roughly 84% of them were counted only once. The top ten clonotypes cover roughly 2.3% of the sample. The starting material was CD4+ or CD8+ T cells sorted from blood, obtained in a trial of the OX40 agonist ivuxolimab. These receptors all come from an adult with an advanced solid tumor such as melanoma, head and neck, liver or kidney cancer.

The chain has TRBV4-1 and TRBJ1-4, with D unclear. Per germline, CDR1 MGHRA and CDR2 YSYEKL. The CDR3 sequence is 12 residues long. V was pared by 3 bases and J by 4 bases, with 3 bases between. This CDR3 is CASSQGNEKLFF. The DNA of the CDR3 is TGCGCCAGCAGCCAGGGTAATGAAAAACTGTTTTTT.

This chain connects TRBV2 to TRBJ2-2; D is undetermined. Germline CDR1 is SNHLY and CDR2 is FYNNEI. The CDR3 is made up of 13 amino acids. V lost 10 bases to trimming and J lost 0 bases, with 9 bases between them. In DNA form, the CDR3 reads TGTGCCACGCAGGACGCGAACACCGGGGAGCTGTTTTTT. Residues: CATQDANTGELFF.

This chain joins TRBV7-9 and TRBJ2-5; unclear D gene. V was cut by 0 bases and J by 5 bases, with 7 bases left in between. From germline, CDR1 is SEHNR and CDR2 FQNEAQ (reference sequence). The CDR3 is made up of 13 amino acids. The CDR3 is CASSLAIRETQYF. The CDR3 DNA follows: TGTGCCAGCAGCTTAGCGATTCGGGAGACCCAGTACTTC.

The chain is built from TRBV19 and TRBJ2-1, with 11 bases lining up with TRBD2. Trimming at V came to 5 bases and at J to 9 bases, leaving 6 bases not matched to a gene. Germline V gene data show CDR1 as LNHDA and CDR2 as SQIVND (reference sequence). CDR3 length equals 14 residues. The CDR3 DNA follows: TGTGCCAGTAGTCTAGCGGGAGGCCCGGGTGAGCAGTTCTTC. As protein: CASSLAGGPGEQFF.

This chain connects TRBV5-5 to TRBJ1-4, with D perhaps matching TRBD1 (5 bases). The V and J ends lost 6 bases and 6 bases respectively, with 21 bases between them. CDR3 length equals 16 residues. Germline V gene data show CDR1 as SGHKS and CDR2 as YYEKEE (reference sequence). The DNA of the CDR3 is TGTGCCAGCACGCTCTTGGGAGGAGGGACGGATGAAAAACTGTTTTTT. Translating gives CASTLLGGGTDEKLFF.

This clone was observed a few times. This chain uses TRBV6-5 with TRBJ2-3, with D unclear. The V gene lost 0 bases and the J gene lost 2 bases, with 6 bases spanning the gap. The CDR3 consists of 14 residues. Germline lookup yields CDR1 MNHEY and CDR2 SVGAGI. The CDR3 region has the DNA TGTGCCAGCAGTTACTCGGGATCCACAGATACGCAGTATTTT. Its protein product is CASSYSGSTDTQYF.

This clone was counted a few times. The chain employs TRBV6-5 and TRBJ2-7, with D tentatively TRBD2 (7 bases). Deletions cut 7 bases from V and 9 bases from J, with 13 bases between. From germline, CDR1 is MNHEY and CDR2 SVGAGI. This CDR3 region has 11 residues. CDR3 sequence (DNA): TGTGCCAGCAAGGGGGGGTTGGGGCAGTACTTC. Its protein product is CASKGGLGQYF.

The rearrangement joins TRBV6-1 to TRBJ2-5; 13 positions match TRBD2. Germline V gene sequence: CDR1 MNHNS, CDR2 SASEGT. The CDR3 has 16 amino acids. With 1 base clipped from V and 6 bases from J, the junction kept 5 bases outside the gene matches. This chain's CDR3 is CASSEGTSGRWKTQYF. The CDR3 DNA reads TGTGCCAGCAGTGAAGGGACTAGCGGGAGATGGAAGACCCAGTACTTC.

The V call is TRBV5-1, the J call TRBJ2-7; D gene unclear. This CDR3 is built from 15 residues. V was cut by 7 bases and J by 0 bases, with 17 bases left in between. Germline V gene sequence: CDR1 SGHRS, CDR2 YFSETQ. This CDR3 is CASRRGPLSSYEQYF. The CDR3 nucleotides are TGCGCCAGCCGGAGAGGCCCCTTAAGCTCCTACGAGCAGTACTTC.

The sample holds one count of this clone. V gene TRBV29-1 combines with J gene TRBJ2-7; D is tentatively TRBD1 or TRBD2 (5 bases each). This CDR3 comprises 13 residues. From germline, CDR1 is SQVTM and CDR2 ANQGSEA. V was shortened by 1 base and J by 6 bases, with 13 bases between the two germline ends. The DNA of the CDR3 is TGCAGCGTTGAAGGTCCTCCGGGGACCGAGCAGTACTTC. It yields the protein CSVEGPPGTEQYF.

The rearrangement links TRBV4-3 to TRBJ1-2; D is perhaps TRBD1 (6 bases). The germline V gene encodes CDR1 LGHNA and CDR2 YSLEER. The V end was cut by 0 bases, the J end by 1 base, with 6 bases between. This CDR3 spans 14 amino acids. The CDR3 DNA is TGCGCCAGCAGCCAAGAACAGGGTAACTATGGCTACACCTTC. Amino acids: CASSQEQGNYGYTF.

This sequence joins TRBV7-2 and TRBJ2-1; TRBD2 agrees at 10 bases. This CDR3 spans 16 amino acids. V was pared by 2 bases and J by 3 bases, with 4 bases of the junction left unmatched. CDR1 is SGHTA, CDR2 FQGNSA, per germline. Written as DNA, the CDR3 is TGTGCCAGCAGCTTATGGGCTAGCGGGGGCTACAATGAGCAGTTCTTC. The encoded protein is CASSLWASGGYNEQFF. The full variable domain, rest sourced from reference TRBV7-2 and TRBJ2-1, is GAGVSQSPSNKVTEKGKDVELRCDPISGHTALYWYRQSLGQGLEFLIYFQGNSAPDKSGLPSDRFSAERTGGSVSTLTIQRTQQEDSAVYLCASSLWASGGYNEQFFGPGTRLTVL.

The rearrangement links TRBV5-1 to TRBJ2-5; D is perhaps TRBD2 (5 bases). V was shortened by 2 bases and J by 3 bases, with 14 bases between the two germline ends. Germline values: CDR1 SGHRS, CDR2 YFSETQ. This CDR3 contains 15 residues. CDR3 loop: CASSLQPGDEETQYF. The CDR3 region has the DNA TGCGCCAGCAGCTTACAACCCGGGGATGAAGAGACCCAGTACTTC.

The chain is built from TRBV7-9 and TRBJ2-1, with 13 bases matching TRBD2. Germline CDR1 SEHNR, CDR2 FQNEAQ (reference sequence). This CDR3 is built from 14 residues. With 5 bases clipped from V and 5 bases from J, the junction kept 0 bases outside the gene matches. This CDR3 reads CASSGTSGDNEQFF. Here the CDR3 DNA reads TGTGCCAGCAGCGGGACTAGCGGGGACAATGAGCAGTTCTTC.

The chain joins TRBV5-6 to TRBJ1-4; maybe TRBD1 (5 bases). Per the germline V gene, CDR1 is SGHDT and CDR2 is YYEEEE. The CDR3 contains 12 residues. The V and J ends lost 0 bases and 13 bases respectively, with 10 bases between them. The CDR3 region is CASSLGQGGLFF. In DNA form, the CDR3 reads TGTGCCAGCAGCTTGGGCCAGGGAGGACTGTTTTTT.

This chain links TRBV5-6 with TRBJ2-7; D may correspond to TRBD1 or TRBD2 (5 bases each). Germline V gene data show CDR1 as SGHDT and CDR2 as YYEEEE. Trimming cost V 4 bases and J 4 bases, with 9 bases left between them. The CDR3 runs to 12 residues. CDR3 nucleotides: TGTGCCAGCAGCCGCAGGGAGTACGAGCAGTACTTC. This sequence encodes CASSRREYEQYF.

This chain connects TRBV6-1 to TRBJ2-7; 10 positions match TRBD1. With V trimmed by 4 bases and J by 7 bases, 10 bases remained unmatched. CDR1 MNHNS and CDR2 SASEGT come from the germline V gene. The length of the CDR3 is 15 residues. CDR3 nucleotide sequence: TGTGCCAGCAGTGCCGCCGGGACAGGGGTTTTTGAGCAGTACTTC. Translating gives CASSAAGTGVFEQYF.

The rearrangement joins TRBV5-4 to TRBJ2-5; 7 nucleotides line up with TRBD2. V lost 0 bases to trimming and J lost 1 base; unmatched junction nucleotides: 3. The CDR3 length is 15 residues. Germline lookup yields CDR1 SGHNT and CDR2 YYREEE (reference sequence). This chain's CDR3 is CASSLAGGAQETQYF. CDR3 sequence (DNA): TGTGCCAGCAGCTTGGCGGGGGGTGCCCAAGAGACCCAGTACTTC.

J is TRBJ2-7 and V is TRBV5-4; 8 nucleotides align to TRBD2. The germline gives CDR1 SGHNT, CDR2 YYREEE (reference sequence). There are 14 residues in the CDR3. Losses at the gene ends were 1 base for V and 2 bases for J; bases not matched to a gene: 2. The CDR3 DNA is TGTGCCAGCAGCTTGACTAGCGGTCCCTACGAGCAGTACTTC. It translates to CASSLTSGPYEQYF.

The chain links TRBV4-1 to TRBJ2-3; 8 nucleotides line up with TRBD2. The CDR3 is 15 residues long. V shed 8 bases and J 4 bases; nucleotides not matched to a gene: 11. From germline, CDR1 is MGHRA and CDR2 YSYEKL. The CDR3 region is CASRARVAGSDTQYF. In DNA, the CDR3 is TGCGCCAGCCGAGCCCGGGTAGCGGGATCAGATACGCAGTATTTT.

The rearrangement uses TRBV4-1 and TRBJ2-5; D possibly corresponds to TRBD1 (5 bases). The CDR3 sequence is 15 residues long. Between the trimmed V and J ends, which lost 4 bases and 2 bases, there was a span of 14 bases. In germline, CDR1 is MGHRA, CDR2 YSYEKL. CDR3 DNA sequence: TGCGCCAGCAGCCTTATCCAGGGCCTACAAGAGACCCAGTACTTC. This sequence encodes CASSLIQGLQETQYF.

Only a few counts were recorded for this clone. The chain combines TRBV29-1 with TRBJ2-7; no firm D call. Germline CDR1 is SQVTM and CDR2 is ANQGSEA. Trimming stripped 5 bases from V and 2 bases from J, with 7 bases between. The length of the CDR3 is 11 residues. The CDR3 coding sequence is TGCAGCGTTAGGGCCCCCTACGAGCAGTACTTC. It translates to CSVRAPYEQYF.

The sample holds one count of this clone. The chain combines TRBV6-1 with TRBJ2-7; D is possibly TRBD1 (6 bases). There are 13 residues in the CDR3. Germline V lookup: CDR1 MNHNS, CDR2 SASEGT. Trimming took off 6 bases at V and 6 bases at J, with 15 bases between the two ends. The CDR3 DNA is TGTGCCAGCAGGAGACAGGATATAGGCGAGCAGTACTTC. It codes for CASRRQDIGEQYF.